This T cell receptor (beta chain) was sequenced in a study of beta chain features in type 1 diabetes. The overall study: The patient and healthy donor groups were comparable for age, gender and cell yields.

Every isolated RNA sample was fully reverse transcribed, so sequencing captured expressed TCRB transcripts. Clones were sequenced by immunoSEQ multiplex PCR, and TCRdb holds only the in-frame ones, with some missing. The profile shows 450,000 to 600,000 clones, 30% of them singletons. In germline, CDR1 is MNHEY, CDR2 SMNVEV (reference sequence). V was shortened by 10 bases and J by 6 bases, with 16 bases between the two germline ends. The CDR3 is 13 residues long. This clonotype was obtained from a man younger than 35 in good health. The V gene is TRBV27, the J gene TRBJ2-4, with D tentatively TRBD2 (5 bases). Input material: naive CD4+ T cells from blood. CDR3 coding DNA: TGTGCCACCGCTGAGGCCGGAGGAAACATTCAGTACTTC. This sequence encodes CATAEAGGNIQYF.